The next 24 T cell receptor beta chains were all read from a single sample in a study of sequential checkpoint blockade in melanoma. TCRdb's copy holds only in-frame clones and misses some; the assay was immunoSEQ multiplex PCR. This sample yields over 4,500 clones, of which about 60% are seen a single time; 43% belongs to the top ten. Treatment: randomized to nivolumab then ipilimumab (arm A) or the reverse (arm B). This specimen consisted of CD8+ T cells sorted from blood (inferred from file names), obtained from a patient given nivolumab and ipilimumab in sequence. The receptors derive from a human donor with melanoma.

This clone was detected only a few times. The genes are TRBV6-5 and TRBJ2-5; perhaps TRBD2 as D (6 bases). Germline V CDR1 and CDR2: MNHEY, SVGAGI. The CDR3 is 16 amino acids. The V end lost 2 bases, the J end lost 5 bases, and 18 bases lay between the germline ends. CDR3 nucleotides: TGTGCCAGCAGTTACGGCGGACCGGACGGAGGGGAGACCCAGTACTTC. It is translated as CASSYGGPDGGETQYF.

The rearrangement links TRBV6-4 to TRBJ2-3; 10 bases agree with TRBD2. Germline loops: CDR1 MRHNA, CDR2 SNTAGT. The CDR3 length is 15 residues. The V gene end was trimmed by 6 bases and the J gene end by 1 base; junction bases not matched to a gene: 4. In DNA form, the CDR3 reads TGTGCCAGCAGAGCAACTAGCGGGGGCACAGATACGCAGTATTTT. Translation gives CASRATSGGTDTQYF.

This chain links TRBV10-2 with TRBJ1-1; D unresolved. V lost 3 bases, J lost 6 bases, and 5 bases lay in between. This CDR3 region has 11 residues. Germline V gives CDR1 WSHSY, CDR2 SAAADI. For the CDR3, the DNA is TGCGCCAGCAGTGATTCGGCTGAAGCTTTCTTT. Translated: CASSDSAEAFF.

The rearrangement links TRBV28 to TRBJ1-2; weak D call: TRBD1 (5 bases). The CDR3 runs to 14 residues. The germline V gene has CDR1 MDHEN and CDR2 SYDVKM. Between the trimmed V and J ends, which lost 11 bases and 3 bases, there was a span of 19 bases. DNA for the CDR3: TGTGCCTCCCAGGGACTCCCCAAGGACTATGGCTACACCTTC. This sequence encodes CASQGLPKDYGYTF.

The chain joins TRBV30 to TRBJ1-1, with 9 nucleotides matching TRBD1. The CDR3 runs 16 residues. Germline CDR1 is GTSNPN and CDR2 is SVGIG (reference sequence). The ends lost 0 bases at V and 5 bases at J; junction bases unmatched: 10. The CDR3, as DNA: TGTGCCTGGAGTGTACTGAACAGGGGGCGCGTGACTGAAGCTTTCTTT. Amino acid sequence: CAWSVLNRGRVTEAFF.

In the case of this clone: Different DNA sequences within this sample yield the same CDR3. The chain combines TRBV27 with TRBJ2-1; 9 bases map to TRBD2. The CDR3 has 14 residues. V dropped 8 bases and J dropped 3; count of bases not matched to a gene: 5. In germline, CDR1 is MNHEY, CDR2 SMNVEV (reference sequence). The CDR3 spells CASGGGAGYNEQFF. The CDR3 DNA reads TGTGCCAGCGGCGGGGGGGCAGGCTACAATGAGCAGTTCTTC.

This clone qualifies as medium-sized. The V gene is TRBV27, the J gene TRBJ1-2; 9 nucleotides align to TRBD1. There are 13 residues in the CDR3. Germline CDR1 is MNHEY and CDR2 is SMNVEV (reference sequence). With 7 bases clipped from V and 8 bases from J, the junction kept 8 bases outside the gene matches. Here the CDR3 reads CASKSGQGKGYTF. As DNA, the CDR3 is TGTGCCAGCAAGTCGGGACAGGGTAAAGGCTACACCTTC.

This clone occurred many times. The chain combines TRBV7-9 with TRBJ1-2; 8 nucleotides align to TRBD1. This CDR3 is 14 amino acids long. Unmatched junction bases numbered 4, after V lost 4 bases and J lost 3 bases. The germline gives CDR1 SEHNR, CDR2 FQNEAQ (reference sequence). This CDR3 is CASSSGTGHYGYTF. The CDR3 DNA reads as TGTGCCAGCAGCTCAGGGACAGGCCACTATGGCTACACCTTC. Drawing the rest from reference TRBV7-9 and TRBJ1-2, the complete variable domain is DTGVSQNPRHKITKRGQNVTFRCDPISEHNRLYWYRQTLGQGPEFLTYFQNEAQLEKSRLLSDRFSAERPKGSFSTLEIQRTEQGDSAMYLCASSSGTGHYGYTFGSGTRLTVV.

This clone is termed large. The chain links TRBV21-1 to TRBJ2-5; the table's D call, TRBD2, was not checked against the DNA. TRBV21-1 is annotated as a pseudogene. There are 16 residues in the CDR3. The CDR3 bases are TGTGCCAGCAGCAATCCTTACCACCCCGTTTACGGGACCCAGTACTTC. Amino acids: CASSNPYHPVYGTQYF.

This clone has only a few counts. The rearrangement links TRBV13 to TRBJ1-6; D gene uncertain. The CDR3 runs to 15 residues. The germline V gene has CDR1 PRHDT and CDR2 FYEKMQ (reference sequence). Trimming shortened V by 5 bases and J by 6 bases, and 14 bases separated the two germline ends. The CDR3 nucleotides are TGTGCCAGCAGCCACCCAGAGGGTGGTAATTCACCCCTCCACTTT. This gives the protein CASSHPEGGNSPLHF.

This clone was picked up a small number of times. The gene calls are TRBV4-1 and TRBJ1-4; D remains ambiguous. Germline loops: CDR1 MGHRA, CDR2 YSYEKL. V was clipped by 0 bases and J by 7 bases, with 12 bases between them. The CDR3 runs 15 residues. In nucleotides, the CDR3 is TGCGCCAGCAGCCAAGATTCTCTGACGGGTGAAAAACTGTTTTTT. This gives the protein CASSQDSLTGEKLFF.

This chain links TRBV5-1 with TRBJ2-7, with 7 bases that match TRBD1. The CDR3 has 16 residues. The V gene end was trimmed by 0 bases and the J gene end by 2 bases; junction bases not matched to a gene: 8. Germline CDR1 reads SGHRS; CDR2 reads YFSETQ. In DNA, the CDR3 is TGCGCCAGCAGCTTGGCCGTTAGGGACAGTACCTACGAGCAGTACTTC. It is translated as CASSLAVRDSTYEQYF.

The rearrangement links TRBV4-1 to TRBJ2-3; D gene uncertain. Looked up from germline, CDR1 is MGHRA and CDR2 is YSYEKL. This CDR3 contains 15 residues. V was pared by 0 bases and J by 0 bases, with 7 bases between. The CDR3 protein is CASSQDYRSTDTQYF. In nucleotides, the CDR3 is TGCGCCAGCAGCCAAGATTATCGGAGCACAGATACGCAGTATTTT.

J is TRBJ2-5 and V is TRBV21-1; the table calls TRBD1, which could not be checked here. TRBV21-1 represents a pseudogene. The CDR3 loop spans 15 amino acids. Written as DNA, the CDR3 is TGTGCCAGCCCCTCGGGGGCAGGGGGCCAAGAGACCCAGCACTTC. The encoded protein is CASPSGAGGQETQHF.

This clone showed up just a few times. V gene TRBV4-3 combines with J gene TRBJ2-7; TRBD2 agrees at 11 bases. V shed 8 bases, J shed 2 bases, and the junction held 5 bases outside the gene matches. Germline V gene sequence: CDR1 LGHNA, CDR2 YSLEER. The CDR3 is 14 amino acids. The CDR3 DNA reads TGCGCCAGCTCCCCGGGACTAGCGGCCTACGAGCAGTACTTC. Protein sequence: CASSPGLAAYEQYF.

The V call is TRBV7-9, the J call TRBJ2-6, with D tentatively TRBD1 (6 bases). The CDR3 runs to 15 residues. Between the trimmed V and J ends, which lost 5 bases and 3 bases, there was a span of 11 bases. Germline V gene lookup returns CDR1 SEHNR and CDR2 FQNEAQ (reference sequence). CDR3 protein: CASSPGGSGANVLTF. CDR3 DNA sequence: TGTGCCAGCAGCCCTGGGGGCAGTGGGGCCAACGTCCTGACTTTC.

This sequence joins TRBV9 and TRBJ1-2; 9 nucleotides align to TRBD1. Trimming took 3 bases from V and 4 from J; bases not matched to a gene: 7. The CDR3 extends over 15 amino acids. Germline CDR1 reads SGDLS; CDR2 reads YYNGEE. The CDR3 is CASSAGQQGAYGYTF. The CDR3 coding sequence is TGTGCCAGCAGCGCCGGCCAACAGGGGGCCTATGGCTACACCTTC.

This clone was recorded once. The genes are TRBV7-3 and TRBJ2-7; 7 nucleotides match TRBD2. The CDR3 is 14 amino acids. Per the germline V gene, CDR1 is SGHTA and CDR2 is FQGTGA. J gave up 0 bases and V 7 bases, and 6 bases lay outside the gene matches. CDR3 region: CASTFWGGSYEQYF. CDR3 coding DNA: TGTGCCAGCACGTTCTGGGGGGGCTCCTACGAGCAGTACTTC.

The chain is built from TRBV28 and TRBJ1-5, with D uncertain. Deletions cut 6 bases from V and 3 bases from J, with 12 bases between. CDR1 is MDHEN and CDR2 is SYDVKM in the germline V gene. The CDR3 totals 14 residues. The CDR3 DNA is TGTGCCAGCAGCCTTATCGGTCCCAATCAGCCCCAGCATTTT. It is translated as CASSLIGPNQPQHF.

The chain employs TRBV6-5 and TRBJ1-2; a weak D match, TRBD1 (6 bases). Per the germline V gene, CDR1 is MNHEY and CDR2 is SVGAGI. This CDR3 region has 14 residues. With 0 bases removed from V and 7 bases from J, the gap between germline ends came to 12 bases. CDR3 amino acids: CASSYSGGLRGYTF. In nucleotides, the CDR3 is TGTGCCAGCAGTTACTCCGGGGGGCTACGTGGCTACACCTTC.

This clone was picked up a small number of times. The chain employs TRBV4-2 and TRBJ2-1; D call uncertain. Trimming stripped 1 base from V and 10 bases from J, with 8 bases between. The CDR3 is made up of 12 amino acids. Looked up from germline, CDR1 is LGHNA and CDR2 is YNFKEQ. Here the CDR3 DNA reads TGTGCCAGCAGCCAAGGGCAGACAGAGCAGTTCTTC. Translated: CASSQGQTEQFF.

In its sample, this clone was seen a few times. CDR3 DNA: TGTGCCAGCAGTCCACAGGGTGGCTATGGCTACACCTTC. Amino acids: CASSPQGGYGYTF. The chain employs TRBV6-5 and TRBJ1-2; a weak D match, TRBD1 (6 bases). This CDR3 has 13 amino acids. Germline-derived CDR1 and CDR2 are MNHEY and SVGAGI. The V end was cut by 5 bases, the J end by 4 bases, with 11 bases between.

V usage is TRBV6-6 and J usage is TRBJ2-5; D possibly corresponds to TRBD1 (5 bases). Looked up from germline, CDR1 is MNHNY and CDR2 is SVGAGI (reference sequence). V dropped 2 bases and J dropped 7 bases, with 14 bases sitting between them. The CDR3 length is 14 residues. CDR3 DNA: TGTGCCAGCAGTTACGGGCCTGGACATGCGACCCAGTACTTC. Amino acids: CASSYGPGHATQYF.

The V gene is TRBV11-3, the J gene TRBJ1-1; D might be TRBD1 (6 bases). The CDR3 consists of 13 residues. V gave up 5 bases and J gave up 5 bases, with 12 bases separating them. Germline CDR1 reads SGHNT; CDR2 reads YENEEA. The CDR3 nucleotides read TGTGCCAGCAGCCCCGAGGGGGTTACTGAAGCTTTCTTT. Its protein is CASSPEGVTEAFF. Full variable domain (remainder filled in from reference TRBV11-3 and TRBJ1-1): EAGVVQSPRYKIIEKKQPVAFWCNPISGHNTLYWYLQNLGQGPELLIRYENEEAVDDSQLPKDRFSAERLKGVDSTLKIQPAELGDSAVYLCASSPEGVTEAFFGQGTRLTVV.